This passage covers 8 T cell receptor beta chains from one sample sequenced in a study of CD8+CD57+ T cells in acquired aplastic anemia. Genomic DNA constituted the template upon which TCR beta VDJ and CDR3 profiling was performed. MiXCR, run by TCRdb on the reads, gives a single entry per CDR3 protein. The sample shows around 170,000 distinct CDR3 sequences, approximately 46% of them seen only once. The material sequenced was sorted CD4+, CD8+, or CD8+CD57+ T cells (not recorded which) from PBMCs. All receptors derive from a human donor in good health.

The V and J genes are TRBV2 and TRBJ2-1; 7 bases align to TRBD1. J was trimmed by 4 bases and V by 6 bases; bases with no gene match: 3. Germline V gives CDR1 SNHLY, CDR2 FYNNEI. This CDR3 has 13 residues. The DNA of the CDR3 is TGTGCCAGCAGCTTGGACAGGTACAATGAGCAGTTCTTC. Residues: CASSLDRYNEQFF.

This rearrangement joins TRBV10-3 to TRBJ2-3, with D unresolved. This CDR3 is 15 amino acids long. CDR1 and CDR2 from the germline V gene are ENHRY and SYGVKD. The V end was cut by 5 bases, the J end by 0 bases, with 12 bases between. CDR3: CAISSATESTDTQYF. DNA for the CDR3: TGTGCCATCAGTTCGGCGACCGAAAGCACAGATACGCAGTATTTT.

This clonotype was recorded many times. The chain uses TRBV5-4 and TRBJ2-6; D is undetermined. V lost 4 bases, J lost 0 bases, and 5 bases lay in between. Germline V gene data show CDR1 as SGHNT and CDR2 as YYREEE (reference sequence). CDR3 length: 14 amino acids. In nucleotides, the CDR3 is TGTGCCAGCAGCGCTAACTCTGGGGCCAACGTCCTGACTTTC. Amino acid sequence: CASSANSGANVLTF.

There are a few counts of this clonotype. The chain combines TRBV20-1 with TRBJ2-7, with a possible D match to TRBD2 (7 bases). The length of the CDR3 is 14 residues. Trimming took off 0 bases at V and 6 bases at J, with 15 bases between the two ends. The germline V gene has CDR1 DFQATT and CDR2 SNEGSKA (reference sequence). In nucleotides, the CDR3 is TGCAGTGCTAGAGATTGGGGGGGGGCCTCCGAGCAGTACTTC. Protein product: CSARDWGGASEQYF.

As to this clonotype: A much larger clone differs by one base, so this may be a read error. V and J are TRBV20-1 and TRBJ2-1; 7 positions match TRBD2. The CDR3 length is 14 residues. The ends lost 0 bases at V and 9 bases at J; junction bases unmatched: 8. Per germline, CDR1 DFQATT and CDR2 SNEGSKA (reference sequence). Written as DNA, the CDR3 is TGCAGTGCTAGAGATTTCGGGAGGTTTACTGAGCAGTTCTTC. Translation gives CSARDFGRFTEQFF.

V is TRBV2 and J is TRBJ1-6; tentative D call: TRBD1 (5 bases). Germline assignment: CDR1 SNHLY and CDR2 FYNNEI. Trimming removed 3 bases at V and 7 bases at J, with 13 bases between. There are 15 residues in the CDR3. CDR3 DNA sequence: TGTGCCAGCAGTGAGCAAGTTGGGGGGAATTCACCCCTCCACTTT. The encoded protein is CASSEQVGGNSPLHF. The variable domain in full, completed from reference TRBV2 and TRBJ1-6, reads EPEVTQTPSHQVTQMGQEVILRCVPISNHLYFYWYRQILGQKVEFLVSFYNNEISEKSEIFDDQFSVERPDGSNFTLKIRSTKLEDSAMYFCASSEQVGGNSPLHFGNGTRLTVT.

The CDR3 region has the DNA TGTGCCAGCAGCTTCGGGCCTTCTGGTGAGCAGTTCTTC. Translating it yields CASSFGPSGEQFF. The V call is TRBV5-5, the J call TRBJ2-1, with D unclear. The CDR3 contains 13 residues. Trimming pared 2 bases from V and 9 bases from J, leaving 12 bases between. Germline CDR1 is SGHKS and CDR2 is YYEKEE (reference sequence).

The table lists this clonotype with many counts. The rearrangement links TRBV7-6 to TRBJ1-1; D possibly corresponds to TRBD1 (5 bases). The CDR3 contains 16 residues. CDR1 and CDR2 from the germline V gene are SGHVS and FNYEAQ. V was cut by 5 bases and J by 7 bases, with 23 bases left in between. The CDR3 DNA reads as TGTGCCAGCAGCCCGGGGGTAAAAGGACTGGGAAATGAAGCTTTCTTT. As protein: CASSPGVKGLGNEAFF.